This T cell receptor beta chain is from a study of blood T cells in healthy people across ages. Whole-study results and caveats: A strong correlation was seen between TCR beta diversity and naive T cell percentage.

This clonotype was seen a few times. No antigen is known for it. The authors ran a second PCR of roughly 6 to 12 cycles using a sample-barcoded 5' primer and a J-beta primer mix. Each cDNA molecule, via a template-switch adaptor with 12 random nucleotides, was tagged. TCRdb re-called the 5' RACE reads with MiXCR, one entry per CDR3 protein. The repertoire has fewer than 650,000 distinct CDR3 sequences, over 25% of them found once; the top ten carry under 4.5%. This sample also appeared in a second study, on T cells of mothers and their children. That report adds: RNA extracted was entirely used for cDNA synthesis, approximately 1.5 ug per 15 ul. Related and unrelated pairs show TCR recombination output that thymic selection shapes similarly.

The clonotype originates from a boy younger than 10 in good health. Sequencing used blood.

The chain's CDR3 is CASTRSSGWGETQYF. The CDR3 DNA reads as TGTGCCAGCACCCGGTCTAGCGGCTGGGGAGAGACCCAGTACTTC. The V gene is TRBV3-1, the J gene TRBJ2-5; 7 positions match TRBD2. Trimming cost V 7 bases and J 4 bases; bases outside gene matches: 12. The CDR3 sequence is 15 residues long. Germline values: CDR1 LGHDT, CDR2 YNNKEL (reference sequence).